One and the same sample provided the 19 T cell receptor beta chains below, sequenced in a study of blood T cell repertoires in COVID-19 (dated by TCRdb to 2018 to 2020). The method was the immunoSEQ multiplex PCR assay. TCRdb mirrors the immuneACCESS table, restricted to in-frame sequences. Some clones are absent from its copies; in checked studies, under half trace to an unresolved V gene, and the reason for the others is unknown. Counted in this sample were fewer than 40,000 clones; roughly 80% of them appeared once. The ten largest make up 3.1% of the sample. The sample taken for sequencing was peripheral blood. These receptor sequences come from a man aged 65 to 85 with COVID-19, enrolled during active disease.

Relative to its sample, this clone is medium-sized. V gene TRBV19 combines with J gene TRBJ2-7; weak D call: TRBD1 (5 bases). The V gene lost 8 bases and the J gene lost 2 bases, with 10 bases spanning the gap. Germline V CDR1 and CDR2: LNHDA, SQIVND (reference sequence). The CDR3 loop spans 12 amino acids. CDR3 sequence (DNA): TGTGCCAGTGGGCAGGGCCCCTACGAGCAGTACTTC. Translating gives CASGQGPYEQYF.

This chain connects TRBV27 to TRBJ2-7, with D perhaps TRBD2 (6 bases). Germline V CDR1 and CDR2: MNHEY, SMNVEV (reference sequence). Trimming took 4 bases from V and 7 from J, leaving 17 bases between them. The CDR3 covers 14 residues. The DNA for the CDR3 is TGTGCCAGCAGTTCCGGTAGAGGCCGGGAGGAGCAGTACTTC. It encodes CASSSGRGREEQYF.

The chain has TRBV7-9 and TRBJ2-7; D unclear. V was cut by 5 bases and J by 4 bases, with 12 bases left in between. The CDR3 runs to 13 residues. Germline V gene lookup returns CDR1 SEHNR and CDR2 FQNEAQ (reference sequence). CDR3: CASSPGPTYEQYF. The CDR3 DNA sequence: TGTGCCAGCAGCCCTGGGCCCACTTACGAGCAGTACTTC.

This sequence joins TRBV9 and TRBJ2-3, with a weak D call TRBD1 (6 bases). CDR1 is SGDLS, CDR2 YYNGEE, per germline. There are 15 residues in the CDR3. V lost 4 bases and J lost 6, with 18 bases in between. In DNA form, the CDR3 reads TGTGCCAGCAGCCCCAGGGGTTCCGGGGCGGATACGCAGTATTTT. Translating it yields CASSPRGSGADTQYF.

The chain employs TRBV5-5 and TRBJ1-5; D is undetermined. V lost 7 bases and J lost 7, with 18 bases in between. In germline, CDR1 is SGHKS, CDR2 YYEKEE (reference sequence). The CDR3 covers 14 residues. The CDR3 spells CASGAEGNLQPQHF. CDR3 nucleotides: TGTGCCAGCGGCGCCGAGGGCAATCTCCAGCCCCAGCATTTT.

The chain links TRBV2 to TRBJ2-7, with TRBD2 identical over 10 bases. This CDR3 is built from 16 residues. Germline V gene data show CDR1 as SNHLY and CDR2 as FYNNEI. Unmatched junction bases numbered 10, after V lost 8 bases and J lost 0 bases. Written as DNA, the CDR3 is TGTGCCAGCGGGGGGACTAGCGTCCCATTCTCCTACGAGCAGTACTTC. Protein sequence: CASGGTSVPFSYEQYF.

This rearrangement joins TRBV7-2 to TRBJ2-5, with a possible D match to TRBD2 (5 bases). V was shortened by 5 bases and J by 4 bases, with 20 bases between the two germline ends. In germline, CDR1 is SGHTA, CDR2 FQGNSA. This CDR3 is built from 16 residues. The CDR3 bases are TGTGCCAGCAGCCCCGTAGGAGGTAGCCTTGGAGAGACCCAGTACTTC. Protein sequence: CASSPVGGSLGETQYF.

About this clone itself: Other DNA sequences in this specimen translate into the identical CDR3. The rearrangement joins TRBV7-9 to TRBJ1-4, with TRBD1 matching 7 bases. J gave up 8 bases and V 5 bases, and 8 bases lay outside the gene matches. The length of the CDR3 is 14 residues. Germline-derived CDR1 and CDR2 are SEHNR and FQNEAQ (reference sequence). CDR3 nucleotide sequence: TGTGCCAGCAGCCTACGACAGGGAAACGAAAAACTGTTTTTT. Protein: CASSLRQGNEKLFF.

The chain's CDR3 is CASSPGLAGGSYEQYF. The CDR3 DNA reads as TGTGCCAGCTCACCGGGACTAGCGGGAGGTAGCTACGAGCAGTACTTC. The chain recombines TRBV18 with TRBJ2-7, with TRBD2 matching 15 bases. With V trimmed by 3 bases and J by 3 bases, 3 bases remained unmatched. There are 16 residues in the CDR3. Germline-derived CDR1 and CDR2 are KGHSH and LQKENI.

The V gene is TRBV23-1, the J gene TRBJ2-5; 8 positions agree with TRBD2. TRBV23-1 carries the ORF label, with uncertain function. V shed 0 bases, J shed 4 bases, and the junction held 4 bases outside the gene matches. The CDR3 length is 15 residues. The CDR3 here is CASSQSPRGGETQYF. As DNA, the CDR3 is TGCGCCAGCAGTCAATCCCCTCGGGGGGGAGAGACCCAGTACTTC.

The chain carries TRBV4-2 and TRBJ2-1, with D possibly being TRBD1 (6 bases). This CDR3 contains 15 residues. Germline V gene lookup returns CDR1 LGHNA and CDR2 YNFKEQ. V was pared by 0 bases and J by 5 bases, with 11 bases between. The CDR3 nucleotides are TGTGCCAGCAGCCAAGAAGGGACAAGGGACAATGAGCAGTTCTTC. Translation gives CASSQEGTRDNEQFF.

The chain couples TRBV27 to TRBJ1-5; D unclear. V gave up 4 bases and J gave up 10 bases, with 11 bases separating them. Germline V gene lookup returns CDR1 MNHEY and CDR2 SMNVEV (reference sequence). The CDR3 extends over 12 amino acids. The CDR3 protein is CASSSGVQPQHF. For the CDR3, the DNA is TGTGCCAGCAGTTCCGGAGTTCAACCCCAGCATTTT.

The rearrangement joins TRBV5-1 to TRBJ1-4; TRBD1 aligns across 10 bases. Germline lookup yields CDR1 SGHRS and CDR2 YFSETQ. The CDR3 has 14 amino acids. V lost 4 bases and J lost 6; bases outside the gene matches: 3. The CDR3 DNA reads as TGCGCCAGCAGCGCCGGGACAGGGGATGAAAAACTGTTTTTT. Amino acids: CASSAGTGDEKLFF. The variable domain in full, with the rest retrieved from reference TRBV5-1 and TRBJ1-4, is KAGVTQTPRYLIKTRGQQVTLSCSPISGHRSVSWYQQTPGQGLQFLFEYFSETQRNKGNFPGRFSGRQFSNSRSEMNVSTLELGDSALYLCASSAGTGDEKLFFGSGTQLSVL.

The rearrangement uses TRBV5-1 and TRBJ1-3; TRBD1 aligns across 8 bases. Per the germline V gene, CDR1 is SGHRS and CDR2 is YFSETQ. The CDR3 runs to 14 residues. V shed 5 bases and J 2 bases; nucleotides not matched to a gene: 3. The CDR3 loop is CASRATGAGNTIYF. The CDR3 nucleotides are TGCGCCAGCAGGGCGACAGGGGCTGGAAACACCATATATTTT.

This clone ranks as medium-sized. The V call is TRBV30, the J call TRBJ2-1; 10 nucleotides align to TRBD2. Unmatched junction bases numbered 4, after V lost 2 bases and J lost 6 bases. This CDR3 is built from 14 residues. In germline, CDR1 is GTSNPN, CDR2 SVGIG (reference sequence). The CDR3 DNA follows: TGTGCCTGGAGTCCGGGACTAGCGACCAATGAGCAGTTCTTC. The encoded protein is CAWSPGLATNEQFF.

V is TRBV15 and J is TRBJ2-1, with 9 bases that match TRBD1. The CDR3 totals 21 residues. V lost 0 bases and J lost 0; bases outside the gene matches: 15. Germline V gene data show CDR1 as LNHNV and CDR2 as YYDKDF (reference sequence). The CDR3 sequence: CATSRDPGQGYYPSSYNEQFF. The CDR3 region has the DNA TGTGCCACCAGCAGAGATCCGGGACAGGGTTATTATCCGAGCTCCTACAATGAGCAGTTCTTC.

V and J are TRBV27 and TRBJ2-1; 10 nucleotides match TRBD1. Trimming at V came to 1 base and at J to 0 bases, leaving 9 bases not matched to a gene. Germline CDR1 is MNHEY and CDR2 is SMNVEV (reference sequence). This CDR3 spans 19 amino acids. The CDR3 DNA follows: TGTGCCAGCAGTTTATGGGACAGGGGCCCCGGAAGCTCCTACAATGAGCAGTTCTTC. It is translated as CASSLWDRGPGSSYNEQFF.

This chain joins TRBV11-2 and TRBJ2-3; TRBD2 agrees at 7 bases. V shed 2 bases, J shed 2 bases, and the junction held 7 bases outside the gene matches. Germline assignment: CDR1 SGHAT and CDR2 FQNNGV. The CDR3 length is 16 residues. The DNA for the CDR3 is TGTGCCAGCAGCTTACGGGGGAGGGCCGACACAGATACGCAGTATTTT. Its translation is CASSLRGRADTDTQYF.

The J gene is TRBJ2-5, the V gene TRBV18; D remains unclear. Per the germline V gene, CDR1 is KGHSH and CDR2 is LQKENI. The ends were cut back, 4 bases at V and 0 bases at J, with 12 bases in the middle. The CDR3 covers 15 residues. The CDR3 loop is CASSLLGANQETQYF. DNA of the CDR3: TGTGCCAGCTCACTTCTAGGAGCAAACCAAGAGACCCAGTACTTC.